This T cell receptor beta chain was sequenced for a study of T cell repertoires in cytomegalovirus infection. About the research overall: Public signatures in TCR beta pointed to CMV infection and matching HLA type.

Whole-study findings and limits: Clonotypes of TCR beta that were HLA-C-restricted and CMV-specific dominated the ex vivo response. Totalled public TCR beta family frequency picked out people who carried CMV plus the relevant HLA.

Regarding this clonotype: What it binds is unknown.

V was shortened by 6 bases and J by 3 bases, with 15 bases between the two germline ends. The CDR3 length is 14 residues. The germline V gene has CDR1 MGHDK and CDR2 SYGVNS. One entry per CDR3 protein results from TCRdb running MiXCR on the reads. The table lists 680,000 or so distinct CDR3 sequences, under 40% of them singletons. This TCR was sampled from a human donor in good health (CMV status not recorded). Some clones in this sample may be carry-over from other donors' samples. Sequenced input: PBMCs. The chain has TRBV25-1 and TRBJ2-7; D is possibly TRBD2 (5 bases). CDR3 region: CASSRRGLSYEQYF. The CDR3 coding sequence is TGTGCCAGCAGCCGTCGAGGGCTAAGCTACGAGCAGTACTTC.